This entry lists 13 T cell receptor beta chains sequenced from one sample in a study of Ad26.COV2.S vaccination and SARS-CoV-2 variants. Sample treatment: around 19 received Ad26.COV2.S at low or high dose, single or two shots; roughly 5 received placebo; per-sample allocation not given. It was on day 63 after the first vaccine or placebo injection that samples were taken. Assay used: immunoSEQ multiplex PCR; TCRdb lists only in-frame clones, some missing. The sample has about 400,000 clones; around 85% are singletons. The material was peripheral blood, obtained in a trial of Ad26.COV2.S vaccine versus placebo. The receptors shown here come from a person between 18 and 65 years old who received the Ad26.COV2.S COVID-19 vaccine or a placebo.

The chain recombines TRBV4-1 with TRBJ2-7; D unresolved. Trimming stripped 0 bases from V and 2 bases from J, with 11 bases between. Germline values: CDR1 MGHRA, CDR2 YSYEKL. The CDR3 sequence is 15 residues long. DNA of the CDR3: TGCGCCAGCAGCCAAGAGGCTCTAGTACCCTACGAGCAGTACTTC. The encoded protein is CASSQEALVPYEQYF.

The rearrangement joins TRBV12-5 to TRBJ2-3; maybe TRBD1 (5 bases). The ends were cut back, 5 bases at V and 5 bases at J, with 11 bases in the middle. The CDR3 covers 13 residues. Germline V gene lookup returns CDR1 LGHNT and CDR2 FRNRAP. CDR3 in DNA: TGTGCTAGTGGTCCCGAAGGGGAAGATACGCAGTATTTT. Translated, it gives CASGPEGEDTQYF.

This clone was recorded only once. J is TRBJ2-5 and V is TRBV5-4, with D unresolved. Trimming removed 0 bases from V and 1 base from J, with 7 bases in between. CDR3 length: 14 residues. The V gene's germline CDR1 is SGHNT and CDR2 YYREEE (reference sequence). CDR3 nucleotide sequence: TGTGCCAGCAGCTTGGACAGAAGCCAAGAGACCCAGTACTTC. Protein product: CASSLDRSQETQYF.

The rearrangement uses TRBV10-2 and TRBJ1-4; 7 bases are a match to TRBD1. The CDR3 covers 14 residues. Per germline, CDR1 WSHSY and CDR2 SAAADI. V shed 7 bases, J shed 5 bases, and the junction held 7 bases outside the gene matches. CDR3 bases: TGCGCCAGCAAAATCGGGACAGAAAATGAAAAACTGTTTTTT. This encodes CASKIGTENEKLFF.

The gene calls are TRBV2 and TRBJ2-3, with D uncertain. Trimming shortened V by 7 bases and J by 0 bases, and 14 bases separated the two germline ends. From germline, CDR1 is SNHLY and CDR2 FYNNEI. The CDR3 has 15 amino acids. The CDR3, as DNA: TGTGCCAGCACCCGGAACCGACTCAGCACAGATACGCAGTATTTT. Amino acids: CASTRNRLSTDTQYF.

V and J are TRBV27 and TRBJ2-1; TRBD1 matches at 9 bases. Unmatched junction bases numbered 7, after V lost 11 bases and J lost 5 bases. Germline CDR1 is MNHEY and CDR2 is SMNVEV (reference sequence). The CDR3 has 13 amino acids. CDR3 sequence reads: CACRDREDNEQFF. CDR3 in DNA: TGTGCCTGCCGGGACAGGGAGGACAATGAGCAGTTCTTC.

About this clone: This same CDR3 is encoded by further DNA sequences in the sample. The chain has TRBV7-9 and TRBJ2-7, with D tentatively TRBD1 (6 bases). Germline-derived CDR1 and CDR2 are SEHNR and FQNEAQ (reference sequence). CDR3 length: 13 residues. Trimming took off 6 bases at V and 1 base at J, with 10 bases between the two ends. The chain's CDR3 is CASRSGASYEQYF. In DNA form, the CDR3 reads TGTGCCAGCAGGTCAGGGGCTTCCTACGAGCAGTACTTC.

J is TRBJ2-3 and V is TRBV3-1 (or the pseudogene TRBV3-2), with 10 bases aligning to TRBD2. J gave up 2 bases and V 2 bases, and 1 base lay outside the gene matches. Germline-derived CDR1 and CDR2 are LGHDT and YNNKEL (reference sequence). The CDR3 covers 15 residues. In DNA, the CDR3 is TGTGCCAGCAGCCAACTAGCGGGGGACACAGATACGCAGTATTTT. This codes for CASSQLAGDTDTQYF.

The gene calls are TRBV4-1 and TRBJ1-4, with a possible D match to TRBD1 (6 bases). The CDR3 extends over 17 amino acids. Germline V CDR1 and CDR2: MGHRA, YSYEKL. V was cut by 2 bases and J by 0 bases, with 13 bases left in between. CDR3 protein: CASSQIRQGTTNEKLFF. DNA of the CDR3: TGCGCCAGCAGCCAAATCCGGCAGGGGACAACTAATGAAAAACTGTTTTTT.

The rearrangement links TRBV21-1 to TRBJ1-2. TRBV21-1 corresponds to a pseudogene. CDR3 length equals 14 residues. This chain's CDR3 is CASSKKPEEYGYTF. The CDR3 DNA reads TGTGCCAGCAGCAAAAAACCGGAAGAGTATGGCTACACCTTC.

The CDR3 spells CASSEGGGTEAFF. CDR3 coding DNA: TGTGCCAGCAGTGAAGGGGGAGGGACTGAAGCTTTCTTT. V usage is TRBV2 and J usage is TRBJ1-1; D call uncertain. The V end lost 1 base, the J end lost 5 bases, and 8 bases lay between the germline ends. Germline lookup yields CDR1 SNHLY and CDR2 FYNNEI. This CDR3 spans 13 amino acids.

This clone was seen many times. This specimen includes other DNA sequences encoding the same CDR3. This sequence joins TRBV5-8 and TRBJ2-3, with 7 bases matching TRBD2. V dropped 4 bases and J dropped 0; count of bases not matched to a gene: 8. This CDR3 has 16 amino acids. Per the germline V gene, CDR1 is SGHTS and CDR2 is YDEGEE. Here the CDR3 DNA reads TGTGCCAGCAGCCCACGGGGCGGGGGAAGCACAGATACGCAGTATTTT. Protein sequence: CASSPRGGGSTDTQYF.

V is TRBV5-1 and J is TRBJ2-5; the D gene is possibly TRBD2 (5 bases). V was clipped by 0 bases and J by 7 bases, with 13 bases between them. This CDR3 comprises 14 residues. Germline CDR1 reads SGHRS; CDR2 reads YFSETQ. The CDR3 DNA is TGCGCCAGCAGCTTGGGGGAGTCTCCGGGGACCCAGTACTTC. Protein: CASSLGESPGTQYF.